Listed below are T cell receptor beta chains from one sample, sequenced in a study of beta chain features in type 1 diabetes. The repertoire was sequenced with immunoSEQ multiplex PCR; TCRdb's copy has only in-frame clones and lacks some. Found here are approximately 140,000 clones, nearly 50% of them singletons; the top ten hold over 0.4%. Sequenced: Tregs from blood. These receptors came from a man aged 18-30 years in good health. The CDR3 runs from the conserved cysteine through the conserved F or W. Fields, in order: J gene, V gene, CDR3 protein.

J: TRBJ1-1; V: TRBV5-6; CDR3: CASSLDWAEAFF
J: TRBJ1-2; V: TRBV6-5; CDR3: CASSSPSTGNYGYTF
J: TRBJ2-7; V: TRBV7-9; CDR3: CASSLALAGTGGYEQYF
J: TRBJ2-7; V: TRBV18; CDR3: CASSPSTGFTYEQYF
J: TRBJ2-3; V: TRBV19; CDR3: CASSIEGYTDTQYF
J: TRBJ1-5; V: TRBV19; CDR3: CASSIGTDNQPQHF
J: -; V: TRBV9; CDR3: CASSVGGLMNEQYF
J: TRBJ1-3; V: TRBV7-2; CDR3: CASTTGVSGNTIYF
J: TRBJ1-1; V: TRBV7-9; CDR3: CASSFPDRGWRAFF
J: TRBJ2-7; V: TRBV18; CDR3: CASSLVPTERYEQYF
J: TRBJ2-3; V: TRBV6-5; CDR3: CASSPPSGITDTQYF
J: TRBJ2-1; V: TRBV19; CDR3: CASSQRTGSYNEQFF